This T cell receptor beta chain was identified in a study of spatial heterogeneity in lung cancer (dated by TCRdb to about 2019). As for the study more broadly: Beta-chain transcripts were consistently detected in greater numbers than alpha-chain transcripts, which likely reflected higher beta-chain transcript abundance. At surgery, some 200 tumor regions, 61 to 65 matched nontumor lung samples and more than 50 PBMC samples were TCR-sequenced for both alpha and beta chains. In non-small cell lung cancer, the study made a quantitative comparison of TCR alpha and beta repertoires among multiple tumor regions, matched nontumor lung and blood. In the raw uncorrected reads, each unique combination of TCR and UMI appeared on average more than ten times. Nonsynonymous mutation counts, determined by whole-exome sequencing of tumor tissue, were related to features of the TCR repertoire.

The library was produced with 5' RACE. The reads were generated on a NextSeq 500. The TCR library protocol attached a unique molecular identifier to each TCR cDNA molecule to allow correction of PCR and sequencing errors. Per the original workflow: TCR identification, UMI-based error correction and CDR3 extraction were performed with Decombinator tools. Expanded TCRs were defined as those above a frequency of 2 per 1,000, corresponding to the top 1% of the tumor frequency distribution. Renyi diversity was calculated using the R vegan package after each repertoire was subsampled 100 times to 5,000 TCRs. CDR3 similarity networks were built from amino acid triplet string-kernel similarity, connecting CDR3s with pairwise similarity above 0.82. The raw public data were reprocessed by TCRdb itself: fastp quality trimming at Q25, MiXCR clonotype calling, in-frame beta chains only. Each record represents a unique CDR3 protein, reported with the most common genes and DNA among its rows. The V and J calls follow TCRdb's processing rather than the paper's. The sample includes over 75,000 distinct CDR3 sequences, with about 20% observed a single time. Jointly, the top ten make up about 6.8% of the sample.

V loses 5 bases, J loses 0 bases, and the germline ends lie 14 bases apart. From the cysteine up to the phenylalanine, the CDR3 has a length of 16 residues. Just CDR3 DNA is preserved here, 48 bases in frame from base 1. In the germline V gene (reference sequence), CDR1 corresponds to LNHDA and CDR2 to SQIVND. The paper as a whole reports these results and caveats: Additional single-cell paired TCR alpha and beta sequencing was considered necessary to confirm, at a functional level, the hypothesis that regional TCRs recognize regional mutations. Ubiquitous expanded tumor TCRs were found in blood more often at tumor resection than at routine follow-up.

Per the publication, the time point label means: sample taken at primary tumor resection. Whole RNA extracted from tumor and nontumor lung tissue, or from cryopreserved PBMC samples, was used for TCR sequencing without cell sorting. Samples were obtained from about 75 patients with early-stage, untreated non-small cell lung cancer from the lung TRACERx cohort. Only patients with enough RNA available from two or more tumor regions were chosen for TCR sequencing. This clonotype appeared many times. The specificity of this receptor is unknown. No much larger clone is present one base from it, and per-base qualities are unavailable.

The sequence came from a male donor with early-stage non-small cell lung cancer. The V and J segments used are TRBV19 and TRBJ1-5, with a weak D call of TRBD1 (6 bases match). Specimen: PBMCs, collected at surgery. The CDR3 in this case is CASSDPGGSSNQPQHF. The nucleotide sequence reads TGTGCCAGTAGTGATCCGGGGGGCAGTAGCAATCAGCCCCAGCATTTT.